A single sample is the source of the 3 T cell receptor beta chains below, sequenced in a study of T cells in Graves' hyperthyroidism and ophthalmopathy. Using RNA transcripts as the source, TCR beta CDR3 regions were amplified. RT-PCR in the first round (using the HTBI primer set) targeted the TCR CDR3. TCRdb re-derived calls from the multiplex PCR reads in MiXCR, one entry per CDR3 protein. Among approximately 620,000 distinct CDR3 sequences listed, around 14% were seen once. What was sequenced was blood. All receptors come from a woman aged 25-40 years with Graves' hyperthyroidism that later progressed to Graves' ophthalmopathy.

This clonotype showed up just once. V is TRBV19 and J is TRBJ2-2, with D possibly TRBD2 on 5 matching bases. The length of the CDR3 is 13 residues. V lost 6 bases and J lost 3, with 8 bases in between. Germline values: CDR1 LNHDA, CDR2 SQIVND (reference sequence). The CDR3: CASSGLDTGELFF. CDR3 nucleotide sequence: TGTGCCAGTAGCGGACTGGACACCGGGGAGCTGTTTTTT.

V usage is TRBV10-2 and J usage is TRBJ2-4, with D possibly called TRBD1 or TRBD2 (6 bases each). This CDR3 spans 14 amino acids. Germline assignment: CDR1 WSHSY and CDR2 SAAADI. Trimming shortened V by 2 bases and J by 9 bases, and 14 bases separated the two germline ends. In nucleotides, the CDR3 is TGCGCCAGCAGTGAGAGGGGGGCCAACGGCATTCAGTACTTC. This gives the protein CASSERGANGIQYF.

This clonotype was seen a few times. The V gene is TRBV12-5, the J gene TRBJ1-6, with 8 nucleotides matching TRBD1. There are 17 residues in the CDR3. V shed 1 base and J 4 bases; nucleotides not matched to a gene: 6. CDR1 and CDR2 from the germline V gene are LGHNT and FRNRAP. CDR3 in DNA: TGTGCTAGTGGTTTGGCTATTGGACAGGGATATAATTCACCCCTCCACTTT. Translation: CASGLAIGQGYNSPLHF.